One sample yielded the 29 T cell receptor beta chains listed below, sequenced in a study of Graves' ophthalmopathy and Graves' hyperthyroidism. The sequenced template was RNA, covering the TCR beta CDR3 region. Second-round multiplex PCR came after first-round RT-PCR with HTBI primers. TCRdb reanalysed the multiplex PCR reads using MiXCR and keeps one entry per CDR3 protein. The sample yields more than 1,000,000 distinct CDR3 sequences, roughly two fifths seen once. The specimen was peripheral blood or thyroid tissue (not recorded which). All receptors derive from an adult man with Graves' hyperthyroidism.

The chain recombines TRBV7-9 with TRBJ1-2; D might be TRBD1 (6 bases). The CDR3 covers 16 residues. V lost 5 bases, J lost 7 bases, and 23 bases lay in between. Germline CDR1 reads SEHNR; CDR2 reads FQNEAQ (reference sequence). The CDR3 nucleotides read TGTGCCAGCAGCCCTACCCCCTCCAGGGGAAAAGGTGGCTACACCTTC. This codes for CASSPTPSRGKGGYTF.

About this clonotype: Relative to the germline gene, one junction end is altered; a read error may explain this. The chain is built from TRBV9 and TRBJ1-2, with a tentative D call TRBD1 (6 bases). The CDR3 has 14 residues. Per the germline V gene, CDR1 is SGDLS and CDR2 is YYNGEE. CDR3 DNA sequence: TGTGTCAGCAGTTTACAGGGAGGCCCCTATGGCTACACCTTC. Its protein product is CVSSLQGGPYGYTF.

This clonotype was seen ten or more times. This chain connects TRBV7-8 to TRBJ2-5; D is ambiguous. This CDR3 has 14 amino acids. CDR1 is SGHVS and CDR2 is FQNEAQ in the germline V gene. V was trimmed by 1 base and J by 4 bases, leaving 10 bases between them. CDR3 region: CASSLVIVGETQYF. The CDR3 coding sequence is TGTGCCAGCAGCTTAGTAATAGTAGGAGAGACCCAGTACTTC.

On this clonotype itself: A much larger clone lies one base from this, so it may be a read error. The rearrangement joins TRBV12-3 or TRBV12-4 to TRBJ2-7; 9 bases line up with TRBD1. The CDR3 sequence is 15 residues long. The CDR3 nucleotides read TGTGTCAGCAGTTTCCGGGACAGGGTATCCTACGAGCAGTACTTC. Protein product: CVSSFRDRVSYEQYF.

As to this clonotype: At one end the junction does not follow the germline gene, possibly because of a read error. The chain combines TRBV15 with TRBJ1-2; unclear D gene. This CDR3 is 13 amino acids long. CDR1 and CDR2 (germline): LNHNV, YYDKDF (reference sequence). The CDR3 is CATSSIPKAGYIF. CDR3 DNA sequence: TGTGCCACCAGCAGTATACCAAAGGCGGGCTACATCTTC. Supplemented by reference TRBV15 and TRBJ1-2, the full variable domain reads DAMVIQNPRYQVTQFGKPVTLSCSQTLNHNVMYWYQQKSSQAPKLLFHYYDKDFNNEADTPDNFQSRRPNTSFCFLDIRSPGLGDTAMYLCATSSIPKAGYIFGSGTRLTVV.

This clonotype occurred many times. V and J are TRBV6-5 and TRBJ1-1, with D tentatively TRBD1 (5 bases). From germline, CDR1 is MNHEY and CDR2 SVGAGI. CDR3 length equals 15 residues. The V and J ends lost 0 bases and 0 bases respectively, with 8 bases between them. The CDR3 nucleotides are TGTGCCAGCAGTTACTCGAGGGGAATGAACACTGAAGCTTTCTTT. This codes for CASSYSRGMNTEAFF.

This clonotype was counted between two and nine times. Here the CDR3 reads CASRPNRGLSNQPQHF. CDR3 nucleotide sequence: TGTGCCAGCAGACCTAACAGGGGACTTAGCAATCAGCCCCAGCATTTT. The chain uses TRBV7-2 and TRBJ1-5, with 7 nucleotides matching TRBD1. With 6 bases clipped from V and 0 bases from J, the junction kept 8 bases outside the gene matches. From germline, CDR1 is SGHTA and CDR2 FQGNSA. This CDR3 comprises 16 residues.

The chain links TRBV29-1 to TRBJ2-7; unclear D gene. V was shortened by 3 bases and J by 0 bases, with 12 bases between the two germline ends. CDR3 length equals 14 residues. Germline V gene lookup returns CDR1 SQVTM and CDR2 ANQGSEA. DNA of the CDR3: TGCAGCGTTGAGATGGGATATAGCTCCTACGAGCAGTACTTC. Translating it yields CSVEMGYSSYEQYF.

A word on this clonotype: No DNA is shown, since the ends of the CDR3 on it are uncertain; the CDR3 is the one TCRdb lists. The chain is built from TRBV7-2 and TRBJ1-2; the table assigns TRBD1, which was not confirmed against the DNA. The V gene's germline CDR1 is SGHTA and CDR2 FQGNSA. The length of the CDR3 is 12 amino acids, counting both ends. The CDR3 sequence is CASSFGTGSLTF.

Only one count was recorded for this clonotype. This may arise from a read error, as a much more abundant clone is one base away. This chain uses TRBV25-1 with TRBJ2-7; a weak D match, TRBD1 (6 bases). The V gene's germline CDR1 is MGHDK and CDR2 SYGVNS. The V gene lost 2 bases and the J gene lost 2 bases, with 13 bases spanning the gap. CDR3 length: 15 amino acids. The DNA of the CDR3 is TGTGCCAGCAGTGAAGGGACACCGAATACCTACGAGCAGTACTTC. It yields the protein CASSEGTPNTYEQYF.

The CDR3 sequence: CATRETETQYF. The CDR3 region has the DNA TGCGCCACCCGAGAGACGGAGACCCAGTACTTC. J is TRBJ2-5 and V is TRBV5-1; D is undetermined. Looked up from germline, CDR1 is SGHRS and CDR2 is YFSETQ. V lost 9 bases to trimming and J lost 5 bases, with 11 bases between them. The CDR3 runs to 11 residues.

The genes are TRBV29-1 and TRBJ1-3; D is uncertain. The V gene lost 4 bases and the J gene lost 2 bases, with 9 bases spanning the gap. The CDR3 is 13 amino acids. The germline V gene has CDR1 SQVTM and CDR2 ANQGSEA. The DNA of the CDR3 is TGCAGCGTTGCGGGAGGGCCTGGAAACACCATATATTTT. Protein: CSVAGGPGNTIYF.

The rearrangement uses TRBV7-3 and TRBJ2-5; D is perhaps TRBD1 (5 bases). Germline-derived CDR1 and CDR2 are SGHTA and FQGTGA. This CDR3 is built from 15 residues. V was trimmed by 5 bases and J by 1 base, leaving 14 bases between them. In DNA, the CDR3 is TGTGCCAGCAGCAAATGGGGCGGCAGCCAAGAGACCCAGTACTTC. This encodes CASSKWGGSQETQYF. Using reference TRBV7-3 and TRBJ2-5 for the parts outside the CDR3, the full variable domain is GAGVSQTPSNKVTEKGKYVELRCDPISGHTALYWYRQSLGQGPEFLIYFQGTGAADDSGLPNDRFFAVRPEGSVSTLKIQRTERGDSAVYLCASSKWGGSQETQYFGPGTRLLVL.

This chain joins TRBV5-1 and TRBJ2-2, with TRBD1 matching 9 bases. Germline V gene lookup returns CDR1 SGHRS and CDR2 YFSETQ. V was pared by 4 bases and J by 6 bases, with 10 bases of the junction left unmatched. The CDR3 is made up of 16 amino acids. CDR3 bases: TGCGCCAGCAGCCTACTGACAGGGGGTTCCTCCGGGGAGCTGTTTTTT. Protein: CASSLLTGGSSGELFF.

This clonotype was seen ten or more times. This chain connects TRBV5-1 to TRBJ2-5; 11 nucleotides line up with TRBD1. V was pared by 5 bases and J by 4 bases, with 7 bases of the junction left unmatched. The CDR3 sequence is 15 residues long. Germline CDR1 SGHRS, CDR2 YFSETQ. The CDR3 DNA is TGCGCCAGCAGGCGGGACAGGGGGTTGGGAGAGACCCAGTACTTC. It specifies CASRRDRGLGETQYF.

About this clonotype: A single base separates this from a much larger clone, so it may be a read error. The chain carries TRBV7-8 and TRBJ2-5; D is ambiguous. The CDR3 sequence is 14 residues long. The V and J ends lost 4 bases and 2 bases respectively, with 11 bases between them. The germline CDR1 and CDR2 sequences are SGHVS and FQNEAQ. For the CDR3, the DNA is TGTGCCAGCAGCTCGGCTCAAACACAAGAGACCCAGTACTTC. Residues: CASSSAQTQETQYF.

This clonotype was seen ten or more times. This chain links TRBV5-1 with TRBJ1-4, with 8 bases fitting TRBD1. With V trimmed by 4 bases and J by 2 bases, 4 bases remained unmatched. Per germline, CDR1 SGHRS and CDR2 YFSETQ. This CDR3 comprises 15 residues. The CDR3 loop is CASSLRGQTNEKLFF. CDR3 in DNA: TGCGCCAGCAGCCTCAGGGGGCAGACTAATGAAAAACTGTTTTTT.

Only a few counts were recorded for this clonotype. CDR3 amino acids: CASSVTSGFTDTQYF. CDR3 coding DNA: TGTGCCAGCAGCGTGACTAGCGGGTTCACAGATACGCAGTATTTT. This chain connects TRBV9 to TRBJ2-3; 10 nucleotides agree with TRBD2. The V and J ends lost 2 bases and 2 bases, in that order; junction bases with no gene match: 2. The CDR3 extends over 15 amino acids. The V gene's germline CDR1 is SGDLS and CDR2 YYNGEE.

The chain is built from TRBV27 and TRBJ2-6; D is possibly TRBD1 (6 bases). V lost 6 bases and J 0 bases, leaving 12 bases between the germline ends. The CDR3 covers 16 residues. The germline V gene has CDR1 MNHEY and CDR2 SMNVEV (reference sequence). The CDR3 nucleotides are TGTGCCAGCAGCCTCGACAGGCACTCTGGGGCCAACGTCCTGACTTTC. Encoded protein: CASSLDRHSGANVLTF.

This clonotype was detected ten times or more. The chain couples TRBV11-2 to TRBJ1-1, with D possibly TRBD1 on 6 matching bases. Between the trimmed V and J ends, which lost 5 bases and 5 bases, there was a span of 15 bases. The CDR3 sequence is 14 residues long. Germline values: CDR1 SGHAT, CDR2 FQNNGV. The CDR3 sequence is CASSNRVVGTEAFF. Here the CDR3 DNA reads TGTGCCAGCAGCAACAGGGTAGTCGGTACTGAAGCTTTCTTT.

This clonotype has at least ten counts. V and J are TRBV6-1 and TRBJ1-6, with TRBD1 matching 7 bases. This CDR3 has 14 amino acids. Germline V CDR1 and CDR2: MNHNS, SASEGT. J was trimmed by 10 bases and V by 4 bases; bases with no gene match: 7. CDR3 bases: TGTGCCAGCAGTGGCCAGGGGGTTTGGTCACCCCTCCACTTT. It encodes CASSGQGVWSPLHF.

The V and J genes are TRBV15 and TRBJ2-5; 7 bases align to TRBD1. Per germline, CDR1 LNHNV and CDR2 YYDKDF (reference sequence). The ends lost 8 bases at V and 9 bases at J; junction bases unmatched: 12. The CDR3 is 13 amino acids. The CDR3 DNA sequence: TGTGCCACCGGGACAGACGATAATCAGCCCCAGTACTTC. It is translated as CATGTDDNQPQYF.

This clonotype came up many times. J is TRBJ1-2 and V is TRBV10-2; D is unresolved. The CDR3 loop spans 13 amino acids. CDR1 is WSHSY, CDR2 SAAADI, per germline. Trimming removed 5 bases from V and 5 bases from J, with 12 bases in between. The CDR3 reads CASSIRAQYGYTF. The CDR3, as DNA: TGCGCCAGCAGTATTCGAGCGCAATATGGCTACACCTTC.

The rearrangement uses TRBV7-8 and TRBJ2-7; a weak D match, TRBD2 (5 bases). Trimming took 6 bases from V and 6 from J, leaving 18 bases between them. Germline V gene sequence: CDR1 SGHVS, CDR2 FQNEAQ. This CDR3 has 14 residues. The CDR3 sequence is CASSPTGETAEQYF. The CDR3 coding sequence is TGTGCCAGCAGTCCGACCGGGGAAACGGCCGAGCAGTACTTC.

A few counts support this clonotype. The V and J genes are TRBV14 and TRBJ2-2; 8 bases are shared with TRBD1. Germline V CDR1 and CDR2: SGHDN, FVKESK. CDR3 length: 17 amino acids. V lost 5 bases to trimming and J lost 1 base; unmatched junction nucleotides: 9. This chain's CDR3 is CASSSSWTGKNTGELFF. CDR3 coding DNA: TGTGCCAGCAGCTCGTCCTGGACAGGGAAGAACACCGGGGAGCTGTTTTTT.

This clonotype was seen a handful of times. The rearrangement joins TRBV20-1 to TRBJ2-6, with unresolved D. CDR1 is DFQATT, CDR2 SNEGSKA, per germline (reference sequence). The CDR3 is made up of 15 amino acids. The germline V and J ends were trimmed by 0 bases and 1 base, with 7 bases remaining between them. The CDR3 nucleotides read TGCAGTGCTAGAGATAGAGATTCTGGGGCCAACGTCCTGACTTTC. Translating gives CSARDRDSGANVLTF.

The chain uses TRBV7-2 and TRBJ2-7; no firm D call. Trimming shortened V by 5 bases and J by 0 bases, and 29 bases separated the two germline ends. The CDR3 is 20 residues long. Germline V gene lookup returns CDR1 SGHTA and CDR2 FQGNSA. The CDR3 DNA follows: TGTGCCAGCAGCGTAACCCCGGCCCAGGTCACCCTCACGAGCTCCTACGAGCAGTACTTC. Translated, it gives CASSVTPAQVTLTSSYEQYF.

This clonotype was seen at least ten times. The rearrangement links TRBV7-9 to TRBJ2-5; D is undetermined. Trimming pared 5 bases from V and 1 base from J, leaving 5 bases between. The germline gives CDR1 SEHNR, CDR2 FQNEAQ (reference sequence). The CDR3 totals 12 residues. CDR3 protein: CASSRFQETQYF. The DNA of the CDR3 is TGTGCCAGCAGCCGTTTCCAAGAGACCCAGTACTTC.

This clonotype showed up just a few times. The chain couples TRBV7-2 to TRBJ1-1; a possible D gene is TRBD1 (6 bases). CDR3 length equals 15 residues. Trimming stripped 6 bases from V and 2 bases from J, with 16 bases between. CDR1 is SGHTA, CDR2 FQGNSA, per germline. DNA for the CDR3: TGTGCCAGCAGTCTAACAGGGTCCCGAAACACTGAAGCTTTCTTT. Amino acid sequence: CASSLTGSRNTEAFF.